The 10 T cell receptor beta chains reported below all come from one sample, sequenced in a study of siplizumab effects on memory and regulatory T cells. Sequencing was performed with immunoSEQ multiplex PCR; in TCRdb, only in-frame clones are kept and a portion is missing. This sample has some 120,000 clones, with 93% found just once. Sequencing was done on a sample of non-Treg CD4+ T cells sorted from blood. These TCRs come from a human donor in good health.

The chain couples TRBV6-6 to TRBJ2-3; D unresolved. The length of the CDR3 is 15 residues. CDR1 is MNHNY, CDR2 SVGAGI, per germline (reference sequence). Trimming took off 6 bases at V and 4 bases at J, with 17 bases between the two ends. For the CDR3, the DNA is TGTGCCAGCAGGTACAGCCTTCCAGGAGCAGATACGCAGTATTTT. Translating it yields CASRYSLPGADTQYF.

The chain recombines TRBV11-2 with TRBJ2-5; unclear D gene. V was pared by 5 bases and J by 2 bases, with 12 bases between. The CDR3 consists of 14 residues. Germline CDR1 and CDR2: SGHAT and FQNNGV. The CDR3 sequence is CASSPRSSQETQYF. The CDR3, as DNA: TGTGCCAGCAGCCCCCGTTCTTCGCAAGAGACCCAGTACTTC.

The sample holds one count of this clone. The CDR3 region has the DNA TGTGCCAGCAGTTGGGACAGGGGTAGATGGCAGCCCCAGCATTTT. Its protein is CASSWDRGRWQPQHF. The V call is TRBV2, the J call TRBJ1-5, with TRBD1 matching over 10 bases. V lost 5 bases to trimming and J lost 7 bases; unmatched junction nucleotides: 8. This CDR3 contains 15 residues. Germline values: CDR1 SNHLY, CDR2 FYNNEI.

V gene TRBV11-2 combines with J gene TRBJ1-2; D is undetermined. The V end was cut by 4 bases, the J end by 2 bases, with 8 bases between. CDR3 size: 13 residues. Germline values: CDR1 SGHAT, CDR2 FQNNGV. The CDR3 region is CASSSKGNYGYTF. DNA for the CDR3: TGTGCCAGCAGCTCTAAAGGGAACTATGGCTACACCTTC.

This clone came up once. The CDR3: CASSIDPGFNTEAFF. In DNA, the CDR3 is TGTGCCAGTAGTATAGACCCGGGTTTTAACACTGAAGCTTTCTTT. The V gene is TRBV19, the J gene TRBJ1-1; no definite D call. V was cut by 0 bases and J by 2 bases, with 10 bases left in between. CDR1 LNHDA and CDR2 SQIVND come from the germline V gene (reference sequence). CDR3 length: 15 amino acids.

The V and J genes are TRBV7-2 and TRBJ1-4; 9 bases fit TRBD1. The CDR3 loop spans 15 amino acids. Germline V gene sequence: CDR1 SGHTA, CDR2 FQGNSA. With V trimmed by 6 bases and J by 8 bases, 10 bases remained unmatched. In nucleotides, the CDR3 is TGTGCCAGCAGGGTCGCCGGGACAGGGCCCGAAAAACTGTTTTTT. It is translated as CASRVAGTGPEKLFF.

This chain links TRBV5-1 with TRBJ1-6; D may be TRBD1 (5 bases). The CDR3 is made up of 14 amino acids. Trimming took off 5 bases at V and 13 bases at J, with 19 bases between the two ends. The V gene's germline CDR1 is SGHRS and CDR2 YFSETQ. The CDR3 nucleotides read TGCGCCAGCAGTACCGGGACGGCGATTTTTCCCCTCCACTTT. Amino acid sequence: CASSTGTAIFPLHF.

The chain joins TRBV15 to TRBJ1-3; TRBD1 aligns across 10 bases. CDR1 is LNHNV, CDR2 YYDKDF, per germline (reference sequence). The CDR3 is made up of 17 amino acids. Germline trimming cut 0 bases from V and 4 bases from J; bases unmatched to any gene: 6. The CDR3 DNA is TGTGCCACCAGCAGAGATTTTTGGACAGGGGGAGGAAACACCATATATTTT. It translates to CATSRDFWTGGGNTIYF.

This chain links TRBV5-1 with TRBJ1-2; D is possibly TRBD1 (5 bases). Germline V lookup: CDR1 SGHRS, CDR2 YFSETQ. V was shortened by 2 bases and J by 3 bases, with 8 bases between the two germline ends. This CDR3 is built from 13 residues. The DNA of the CDR3 is TGCGCCAGCAGCTTCCAGGGTGACTATGGCTACACCTTC. It yields the protein CASSFQGDYGYTF.

The chain carries TRBV28 and TRBJ2-7; D is ambiguous. The CDR3 runs 11 residues. Trimming shortened V by 5 bases and J by 5 bases, and 7 bases separated the two germline ends. The V gene's germline CDR1 is MDHEN and CDR2 SYDVKM. CDR3 sequence (DNA): TGTGCCAGCAGTAAATTAAACGAGCAGTACTTC. This codes for CASSKLNEQYF.